This TCR beta chain appears in the sequencing data of a study of blood T cell repertoires in COVID-19 (dated by TCRdb to the early 2020s). About the investigation overall: The collaborator samples originated in the United States, Italy and Spain and spanned the acute and convalescent phases of COVID-19. The prospective study material was composed of cDNA or gDNA derived from T cells, B-cell-depleted T cells, or PBMCs. Deeply sampled blood TCRbeta repertoires from subjects exposed to, actively infected with, or recovered from COVID-19 were included in the dataset. The repertoires were made available in a free public database intended to serve as a resource for research on the immune response to SARS-CoV-2. Samples were obtained from the ongoing ImmuneRACE study (first 160 participants) and from 1,254 subjects provided by 6 global collaborators. The sample metadata nearly always contained a de-identified subject ID, COVID-19 status, age in years and sex. Where available, HLA class I and class II types were taken from metadata supplied by the sample provider and were not determined by assay-based typing. Here is what the overall study found, with its caveats: Clinical and demographic metadata were provided uncurated, with the amount varying by source and participant.

Collaborating institutions collected whole blood in K2EDTA tubes following their own protocols. For TCRbeta analysis, collaborators shipped samples as frozen whole blood, isolated PBMCs, or DNA extracted from either of those sample types. The CDR3 contains 13 residues, cysteine and phenylalanine counted. Here the CDR3 DNA is all that survives: 39 bases in frame from base 1. Clipping removes 2 bases from V and 3 bases from J, with 0 as the unmatched junction base count. CDR1 and CDR2 were assigned from the germline V gene as MNHEY and SVGAGI. TCRbeta CDR3 regions were amplified from genomic DNA using the immunoSEQ Assay, a bias-controlled multiplex PCR. The paper's data handling went like this. Nucleated cell counts per sample were estimated from amplification of reference gene primers within the assay. Sequence reads were collapsed and filtered to measure the absolute abundance of every unique TCRbeta CDR3 rearrangement. For each sample, productive Simpson clonality was calculated as the square root of Simpson's diversity index across productive rearrangements. As stored in TCRdb, this immuneACCESS dataset retains in-frame rearrangements with V and J assigned. A fraction of the clones does not appear; measured against another copy, unresolved V genes explain less than half of the discrepancy, and the remainder lacks a known reason. V, J and clone size reflect that table, while D and trimming were determined from the DNA. This sample is represented by around 150,000 clones; 76% of them were singletons. 3.5% to 4.5% of the sample lies in the top ten.

As regards this clone: The specificity of this receptor is unknown. No base quality information exists; no much larger clone differs at one position.

This chain is built from TRBV6-5 and TRBJ2-7, with TRBD1 matching 8 junction bases. The TCR comes from an elderly woman with acute or convalescent COVID-19. Source material: peripheral blood. CDR3 loop: CASSYTGGYEQYF. The DNA sequence reads TGTGCCAGCAGTTACACAGGGGGCTACGAGCAGTACTTC.